The source of this T cell receptor beta chain is a study of T-cell reconstitution after alpha-beta-depleted transplantation in children. Points from the study as a whole: Newly made T cells mostly supplied T-cell counts and diversity one year after transplant.

In this sample, this clonotype turned up a few times. What it binds is unknown. Trimming removed 0 bases from V and 2 bases from J, with 16 bases in between. The V gene's germline CDR1 is LGHDT and CDR2 YNNKEL (reference sequence). This CDR3 is 17 amino acids long. TCRbeta library construction was performed incorporating unique molecular identifiers. MiXCR was run by TCRdb on the PCR reads, yielding one entry per CDR3 protein. The data show some 200,000 distinct CDR3 sequences, about 8.4% seen once. The sequence derives from a male patient aged 2-15 years who had a stem cell transplant for acute myeloid leukemia, so the T cells may come from the graft donor. This specimen was PBMCs, mostly from graft donor cells, taken 360 days after TCRalphabeta/CD19-depleted stem cell transplant. The chain combines TRBV3-1 with TRBJ2-5, with a tentative D call TRBD2 (5 bases). The CDR3 nucleotides are TGTGCCAGCAGCCAAGATACCCCGGGGATTCCTCAAGAGACCCAGTACTTC. As protein: CASSQDTPGIPQETQYF.